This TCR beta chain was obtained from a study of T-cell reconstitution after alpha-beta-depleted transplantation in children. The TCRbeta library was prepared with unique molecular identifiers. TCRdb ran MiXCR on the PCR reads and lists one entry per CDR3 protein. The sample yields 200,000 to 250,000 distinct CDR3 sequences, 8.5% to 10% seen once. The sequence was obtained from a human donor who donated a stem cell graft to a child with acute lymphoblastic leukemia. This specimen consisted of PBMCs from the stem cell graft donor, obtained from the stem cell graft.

CDR3 coding DNA: TGCAGTGCTAGCCGACAAGGGGGTCCTGGGTACCAAGAGACCCAGTACTTC. Translation: CSASRQGGPGYQETQYF. This chain joins TRBV20-1 and TRBJ2-5; D might be TRBD1 (6 bases). The V end lost 3 bases, the J end lost 0 bases, and 20 bases lay between the germline ends. The germline CDR1 and CDR2 sequences are DFQATT and SNEGSKA (reference sequence). This CDR3 is built from 17 residues.